Reported below is one T cell receptor (beta chain). Its specificity is not known. The table came from immunoSEQ multiplex PCR; TCRdb's copy has only in-frame clones and leaves some out. The table includes about 110,000 clones, roughly 91% detected once. The data derive from a study of T cell responses to AZD1222 COVID-19 vaccine. Analysis merged second doses at about 4 or about 12 weeks. Study results and limitations: Increased Spike-specific TCR breadth and depth were observed after two AZD1222 doses.

CDR1 is SEHNR, CDR2 FQNEAQ, per germline (reference sequence). This CDR3 is 16 amino acids long. V trimming: 6 bases; J trimming: 0 bases; junction bases outside the gene matches: 10. Source: peripheral blood, taken 28 days after the second AZD1222 dose. The receptor was derived from an adult who received the AZD1222 COVID-19 vaccine. The chain joins TRBV7-9 to TRBJ1-1, with 7 bases fitting TRBD1. DNA for the CDR3: TGTGCCAGCAGGAACCGGGGGACAGCCATGAACACTGAAGCTTTCTTT. Translating it yields CASRNRGTAMNTEAFF.